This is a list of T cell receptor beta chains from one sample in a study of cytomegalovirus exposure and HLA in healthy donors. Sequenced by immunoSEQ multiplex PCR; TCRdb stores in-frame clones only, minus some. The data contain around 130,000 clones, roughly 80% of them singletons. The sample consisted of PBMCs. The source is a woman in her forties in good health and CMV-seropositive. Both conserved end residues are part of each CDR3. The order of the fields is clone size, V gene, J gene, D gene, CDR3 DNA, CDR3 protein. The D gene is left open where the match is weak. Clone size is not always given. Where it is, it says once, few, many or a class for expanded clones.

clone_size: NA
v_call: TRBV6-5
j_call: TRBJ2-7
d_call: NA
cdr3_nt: TGTGCCAGCAGTCACGAACAGGGACCGCACTACGAGCAGTACTTC
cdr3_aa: CASSHEQGPHYEQYF

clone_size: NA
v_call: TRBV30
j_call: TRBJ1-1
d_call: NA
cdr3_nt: TGTGCCTGGAGTGTACAGGCCCTTGGTGGAGCTTTCTTT
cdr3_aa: CAWSVQALGGAFF

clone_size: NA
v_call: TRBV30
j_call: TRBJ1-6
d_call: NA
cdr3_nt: TGTGCCTGGACCGACAGGAATGGTTCACCCCTCCACTTT
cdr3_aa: CAWTDRNGSPLHF

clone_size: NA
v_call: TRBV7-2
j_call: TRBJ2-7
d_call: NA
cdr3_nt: TGTGCCAGCAGCTTCCGAGATGGACAGAACTACGAGCAGTACTTC
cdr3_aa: CASSFRDGQNYEQYF

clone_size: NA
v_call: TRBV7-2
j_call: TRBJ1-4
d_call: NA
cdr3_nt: TGTGCCAGCAGCTTAAACAGGGTGAATGAAAAACTGTTTTTT
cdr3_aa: CASSLNRVNEKLFF

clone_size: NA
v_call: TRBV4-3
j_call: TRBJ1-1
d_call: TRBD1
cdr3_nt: TGCGCCAGCAGCCAGACAGGGGGCCTTGAAGCTTTCTTT
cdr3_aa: CASSQTGGLEAFF

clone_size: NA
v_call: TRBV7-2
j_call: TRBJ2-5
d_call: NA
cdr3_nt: TGTGCCAGCAGCTTAGGGTTGGCAGGGCAAGAGACCCAGTACTTC
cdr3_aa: CASSLGLAGQETQYF

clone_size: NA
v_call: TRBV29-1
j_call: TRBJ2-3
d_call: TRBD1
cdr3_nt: TGCAGCGTTGTAGGACAGGTGGCAGATACGCAGTATTTT
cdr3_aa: CSVVGQVADTQYF

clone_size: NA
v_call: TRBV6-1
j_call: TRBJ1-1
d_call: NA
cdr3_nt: TGTGCCAGCAGTGAAAGGGCAGGGGTTACCACTGAAGCTTTCTTT
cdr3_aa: CASSERAGVTTEAFF

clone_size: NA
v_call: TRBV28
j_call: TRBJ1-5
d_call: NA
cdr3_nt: TGTGCCAGCAGTTTCGCGGAAATCAATCAGCCCCAGCATTTT
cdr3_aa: CASSFAEINQPQHF

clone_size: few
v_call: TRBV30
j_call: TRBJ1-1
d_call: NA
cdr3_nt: TGTGCCTGGAGTGTATTTACAGGGTCGAACACTGAAGCTTTCTTT
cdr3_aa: CAWSVFTGSNTEAFF

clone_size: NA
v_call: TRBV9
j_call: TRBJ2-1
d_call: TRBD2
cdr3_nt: TGTGCCAGCAGCGTTTCCTTGACTAGCGGTCACAATGAGCAGTTCTTC
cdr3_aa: CASSVSLTSGHNEQFF

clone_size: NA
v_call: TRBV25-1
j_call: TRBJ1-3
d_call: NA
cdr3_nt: TGTGCCAGCCGGGACGGGGGTGTGGGAAACACCATATATTTT
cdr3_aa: CASRDGGVGNTIYF

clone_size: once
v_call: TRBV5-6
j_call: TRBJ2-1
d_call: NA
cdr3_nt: TGTGCCAGCAGCTCCCAGGACACGAGGGGGAATGAGCAGTTCTTC
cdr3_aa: CASSSQDTRGNEQFF

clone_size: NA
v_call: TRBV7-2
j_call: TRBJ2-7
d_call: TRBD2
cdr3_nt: TGTGCCAGCAGCTTAGCTAGCGGGCCTACCTACGAGCAGTACTTC
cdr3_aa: CASSLASGPTYEQYF

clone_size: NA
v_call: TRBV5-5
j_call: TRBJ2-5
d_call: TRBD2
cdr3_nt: TGTGCCAGCAGCTTGGGACTAGCGGGGGGGCCCGAGACCCAGTACTTC
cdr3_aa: CASSLGLAGGPETQYF

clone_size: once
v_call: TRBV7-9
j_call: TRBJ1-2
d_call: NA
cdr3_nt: TGTGCCAGCAGCTTAGAAATCTCGGCTAACTATGGCTACACCTTC
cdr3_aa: CASSLEISANYGYTF

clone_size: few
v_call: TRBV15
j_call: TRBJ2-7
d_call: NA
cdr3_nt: TGTGCCACCAGCAGAGTTAGCTATACGTCCTACGAGCAGTACTTC
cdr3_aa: CATSRVSYTSYEQYF

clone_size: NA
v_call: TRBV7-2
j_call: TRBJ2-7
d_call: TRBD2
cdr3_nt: TGTGCCAGCAGCCGTCCTAGCGGTTCCTACGAGCAGTACTTC
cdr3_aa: CASSRPSGSYEQYF

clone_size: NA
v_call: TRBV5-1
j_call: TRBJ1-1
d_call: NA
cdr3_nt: TGCGCCAGCACTACAGGGTCTGAAGCTTTCTTT
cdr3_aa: CASTTGSEAFF

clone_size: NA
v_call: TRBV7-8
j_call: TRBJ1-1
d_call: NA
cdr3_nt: TGTGCCAGCAGCTTTAGTGAGGGCACTGAAGCTTTCTTT
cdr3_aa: CASSFSEGTEAFF

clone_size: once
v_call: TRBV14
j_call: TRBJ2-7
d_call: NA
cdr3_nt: TGTGCCAGCAGCCAAGATGGGGCCTTGGGCAGGAGCTCCTACGAGCAGTACTTC
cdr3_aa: CASSQDGALGRSSYEQYF

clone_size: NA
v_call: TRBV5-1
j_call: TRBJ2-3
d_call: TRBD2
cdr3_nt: TGCGCCAGCAGCCCGACTAGCGGGATGTCAGATACGCAGTATTTT
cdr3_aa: CASSPTSGMSDTQYF

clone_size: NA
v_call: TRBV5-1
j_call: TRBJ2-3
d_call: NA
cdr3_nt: TGCGCCAGCAGCTTGGTCTCTAGCACAGATACGCAGTATTTT
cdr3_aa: CASSLVSSTDTQYF